The source of this T cell receptor (beta chain) is a study of blood T cell repertoires in COVID-19. Study background: From T cells, B-cell-depleted T cells, or PBMCs came the material, which was cDNA or gDNA.

Generated by immunoSEQ multiplex PCR, the TCRdb table keeps only in-frame clones and is missing some. The table lists roughly 500,000 clones, roughly 90% of them singletons. V shed 3 bases and J shed 5 bases, with 13 bases lying between them. The CDR3 is 13 residues long. Germline values: CDR1 SQVTM, CDR2 ANQGSEA. The TCR sequence derives from a woman aged 35 to 49 who had recovered from COVID-19. The chain links TRBV29-1 to TRBJ2-5; possible D gene TRBD1, 5 bases. Material: PBMCs or T cells enriched from blood (not recorded which). For the CDR3, the DNA is TGCAGCGTTGACGAAAGGGGCGCGGAGACCCAGTACTTC. It codes for CSVDERGAETQYF.